What follows describes a single TCR beta chain. Seattle patients were enrolled while actively infected and followed longitudinally. Libraries were prepared by immunoSEQ multiplex PCR; TCRdb keeps only in-frame clonotypes and omits some of them. The sample has some 290,000 clones, about nine tenths seen once. The data belong to a study of blood T cell repertoires in COVID-19. At the level of the study: There were acute and convalescent COVID-19 samples, and they came from the United States, Italy and Spain. T cells, B-cell-depleted T cells, or PBMCs supplied cDNA or gDNA.

Trimming took off 4 bases at V and 4 bases at J, with 14 bases between the two ends. The CDR3 covers 14 residues. CDR1 and CDR2 from the germline V gene are SGDLS and YYNGEE. The V and J genes are TRBV9 and TRBJ1-1; D gene ambiguous. The receptor was isolated from a woman aged 30 to 39 with COVID-19, enrolled during active disease. The sequenced material came from peripheral blood. The CDR3 is CASSKGGWGTEAFF. In DNA, the CDR3 is TGTGCCAGCAGCAAGGGAGGATGGGGCACTGAAGCTTTCTTT.